Presented here are 29 T cell receptor beta chains from one specimen sequenced in a study of CD8 T cells in acute hepatitis C reinfection. Libraries were prepared by immunoSEQ multiplex PCR; TCRdb keeps only in-frame clonotypes and omits some of them. The repertoire consists of 30,000 to 40,000 clones, with about 86% occurring once and the leading ten covering roughly 0.46%. Time point here: naive CD8 control sorted from an acute-time-point sample. Sequencing was done on a sample of naive CD8+ T cells from PBMCs. All receptors derive from a man aged 25 to 40 with chronic hepatitis C.

This clone was found a few times. V gene TRBV6-5 combines with J gene TRBJ1-1; no firm D call. Germline values: CDR1 MNHEY, CDR2 SVGAGI. V was shortened by 2 bases and J by 1 base, with 11 bases between the two germline ends. The CDR3 has 15 residues. CDR3 sequence: CASSYPTMGNTEAFF. The CDR3 DNA reads TGTGCCAGCAGTTACCCGACAATGGGGAACACTGAAGCTTTCTTT.

CDR3 protein: CASRDRGRLLGGYTF. CDR3 nucleotide sequence: TGTGCCAGCAGGGACAGGGGGCGATTGTTAGGGGGCTACACCTTC. This chain connects TRBV6-1 to TRBJ1-2, with TRBD1 identical over 11 bases. The CDR3 has 15 residues. Germline V gene sequence: CDR1 MNHNS, CDR2 SASEGT. The V gene end was trimmed by 6 bases and the J gene end by 8 bases; junction bases not matched to a gene: 11.

The rearrangement links TRBV7-9 to TRBJ2-1; D might be TRBD2 (5 bases). The ends were cut back, 1 base at V and 8 bases at J, with 9 bases in the middle. This CDR3 contains 13 residues. Germline assignment: CDR1 SEHNR and CDR2 FQNEAQ (reference sequence). CDR3 in amino acids: CASSLGTADEQFF. The CDR3 DNA reads TGTGCCAGCAGCTTAGGGACTGCGGATGAGCAGTTCTTC.

The chain has TRBV9 and TRBJ2-3, with TRBD2 identical over 11 bases. The germline gives CDR1 SGDLS, CDR2 YYNGEE. Germline trimming cut 3 bases from V and 2 bases from J; bases unmatched to any gene: 8. The CDR3 runs 17 residues. The CDR3 DNA sequence: TGTGCCAGCAGCGCGAGACTAGCGGGGATCCTCACAGATACGCAGTATTTT. It codes for CASSARLAGILTDTQYF. The complete variable domain, with remaining parts taken from reference TRBV9 and TRBJ2-3, reads DSGVTQTPKHLITATGQRVTLRCSPRSGDLSVYWYQQSLDQGLQFLIQYYNGEERAKGNILERFSAQQFPDLHSELNLSSLELGDSALYFCASSARLAGILTDTQYFGPGTRLTVL.

The chain uses TRBV30 and TRBJ1-6; 10 nucleotides agree with TRBD1. Germline trimming cut 7 bases from V and 7 bases from J; bases unmatched to any gene: 7. Germline V lookup: CDR1 GTSNPN, CDR2 SVGIG (reference sequence). The CDR3 length is 14 residues. CDR3 amino acids: CASGQGFSNSPLHF. CDR3 sequence (DNA): TGTGCCTCGGGACAGGGGTTTTCAAATTCACCCCTCCACTTT.

This clone was picked up one time. V and J are TRBV7-9 and TRBJ2-7; D call uncertain. V dropped 3 bases and J dropped 3 bases, with 9 bases sitting between them. Germline CDR1 reads SEHNR; CDR2 reads FQNEAQ (reference sequence). The CDR3 consists of 13 residues. The CDR3 here is CASSFQEHYEQYF. Here the CDR3 DNA reads TGTGCCAGCAGCTTCCAGGAGCACTACGAGCAGTACTTC.

The rearrangement uses TRBV29-1 and TRBJ2-3, with 7 bases that match TRBD2. The V segment lost 6 bases and the J segment 5 bases; nucleotides outside the gene matches: 5. This CDR3 is built from 12 residues. Germline V gene sequence: CDR1 SQVTM, CDR2 ANQGSEA. The CDR3 coding sequence is TGCAGCGTGGGGAGGGTGGGAGATACGCAGTATTTT. It translates to CSVGRVGDTQYF.

The chain combines TRBV6-5 with TRBJ1-2; 9 bases match TRBD1. J gave up 6 bases and V 6 bases, and 11 bases lay outside the gene matches. This CDR3 has 15 residues. The germline CDR1 and CDR2 sequences are MNHEY and SVGAGI. This CDR3 is CASSTWRTGEDGYTF. CDR3 nucleotide sequence: TGTGCCAGCAGCACCTGGAGGACAGGGGAGGATGGCTACACCTTC.

This clone was recorded only once. The V gene is TRBV5-1, the J gene TRBJ2-1; 13 bases agree with TRBD2. The ends lost 4 bases at V and 7 bases at J; junction bases unmatched: 8. The CDR3 spans 16 residues. Germline loops: CDR1 SGHRS, CDR2 YFSETQ. The CDR3 bases are TGCGCCAGCAGCCAACGGACTAGCGGGGGATATAATGAGCAGTTCTTC. It specifies CASSQRTSGGYNEQFF.

This clone showed up just a few times. The rearrangement uses TRBV4-1 and TRBJ2-7; D might be TRBD1 (5 bases). V dropped 4 bases and J dropped 3 bases, with 13 bases sitting between them. Germline-derived CDR1 and CDR2 are MGHRA and YSYEKL. The CDR3 covers 14 residues. Here the CDR3 reads CASSPRQLNYEQYF. DNA of the CDR3: TGCGCCAGCAGCCCGAGACAGTTAAACTACGAGCAGTACTTC.

This chain's CDR3 is CASSPLGMTIYEQYF. CDR3 DNA: TGTGCCAGCAGCCCTCTGGGAATGACTATCTACGAGCAGTACTTC. This rearrangement joins TRBV4-2 to TRBJ2-7, with D possibly being TRBD2 (5 bases). There are 15 residues in the CDR3. V was shortened by 4 bases and J by 3 bases, with 16 bases between the two germline ends. Germline-derived CDR1 and CDR2 are LGHNA and YNFKEQ.

CDR3 in DNA: TGTGCCAGCAGTTTAAGTGGGGGACTAGCGGGGAAGAAGCAGTACTTC. It yields the protein CASSLSGGLAGKKQYF. The chain has TRBV27 and TRBJ2-7; 13 positions agree with TRBD2. Germline CDR1 reads MNHEY; CDR2 reads SMNVEV (reference sequence). V was clipped by 2 bases and J by 8 bases; unmatched bases: 9. CDR3 length equals 16 residues.

J is TRBJ2-1 and V is TRBV7-9; the match to TRBD2 covers 8 bases. The CDR3 sequence is 16 residues long. Germline V gene lookup returns CDR1 SEHNR and CDR2 FQNEAQ (reference sequence). J lost 1 base, V lost 0 bases, and 2 bases had no gene match. Written as DNA, the CDR3 is TGTGCCAGCAGCTTAGCAGTAGCGGGGTCCTACAATGAGCAGTTCTTC. Residues: CASSLAVAGSYNEQFF. Variable domain in full (rest from reference TRBV7-9 and TRBJ2-1): DTGVSQNPRHKITKRGQNVTFRCDPISEHNRLYWYRQTLGQGPEFLTYFQNEAQLEKSRLLSDRFSAERPKGSFSTLEIQRTEQGDSAMYLCASSLAVAGSYNEQFFGPGTRLTVL.

The genes are TRBV19 and TRBJ2-1; TRBD1 is a possible D gene (5 bases). The CDR3 has 12 amino acids. Germline lookup yields CDR1 LNHDA and CDR2 SQIVND (reference sequence). V lost 5 bases and J 6 bases, leaving 8 bases between the germline ends. The CDR3 bases are TGTGCCAGTAGTGAACAGGTCAATGAGCAGTTCTTC. This translates into CASSEQVNEQFF.

J is TRBJ2-1 and V is TRBV29-1, with D possibly TRBD1 on 6 matching bases. CDR3 length: 13 residues. Deletions cut 1 base from V and 2 bases from J, with 6 bases between. Germline CDR1 and CDR2: SQVTM and ANQGSEA. The CDR3 is CSVEGQAYNEQFF. DNA for the CDR3: TGCAGCGTTGAAGGACAGGCCTACAATGAGCAGTTCTTC.

This clone is a singleton in its sample. The J gene is TRBJ2-1, the V gene TRBV7-9; D is ambiguous. Germline V gene lookup returns CDR1 SEHNR and CDR2 FQNEAQ (reference sequence). Trimming cost V 6 bases and J 6 bases, with 6 bases left between them. This CDR3 is 11 amino acids long. The CDR3 sequence: CASRQLNEQFF. The CDR3, as DNA: TGTGCCAGCAGACAGCTCAATGAGCAGTTCTTC.

The chain couples TRBV6-5 to TRBJ1-5; perhaps TRBD1 as D (5 bases). CDR1 MNHEY and CDR2 SVGAGI come from the germline V gene. V gave up 5 bases and J gave up 3 bases, with 8 bases separating them. This CDR3 contains 13 residues. The CDR3 protein is CASSQGPNQPQHF. The CDR3 DNA reads as TGTGCCAGCAGTCAGGGACCCAATCAGCCCCAGCATTTT.

This chain uses TRBV27 with TRBJ1-6; D ambiguous. Germline CDR1 and CDR2: MNHEY and SMNVEV (reference sequence). This CDR3 is 15 amino acids long. The V gene lost 7 bases and the J gene lost 6 bases, with 16 bases spanning the gap. CDR3 nucleotides: TGTGCCAGCACCCCCGAATGGGAAGCTAATTCACCCCTCCACTTT. Amino acid sequence: CASTPEWEANSPLHF.

The chain has TRBV29-1 and TRBJ1-4; a possible D gene is TRBD1 (6 bases). Trimming removed 4 bases at V and 3 bases at J, with 21 bases between. Per the germline V gene, CDR1 is SQVTM and CDR2 is ANQGSEA. The CDR3 totals 17 residues. CDR3 DNA sequence: TGCAGCGTTGTACTGTTTGGGGGGCAGAAGTCTAATGAAAAACTGTTTTTT. It encodes CSVVLFGGQKSNEKLFF.

The J gene is TRBJ2-2, the V gene TRBV7-9, with 11 bases lining up with TRBD2. Germline CDR1 is SEHNR and CDR2 is FQNEAQ (reference sequence). The CDR3 is 18 amino acids. The V gene end was trimmed by 1 base and the J gene end by 1 base; junction bases not matched to a gene: 5. The CDR3 spells CASSLVRLAGKNTGELFF. As DNA, the CDR3 is TGTGCCAGCAGCTTAGTTCGACTAGCGGGAAAGAACACCGGGGAGCTGTTTTTT. Looking up the rest from reference TRBV7-9 and TRBJ2-2 gives the full variable domain: DTGVSQNPRHKITKRGQNVTFRCDPISEHNRLYWYRQTLGQGPEFLTYFQNEAQLEKSRLLSDRFSAERPKGSFSTLEIQRTEQGDSAMYLCASSLVRLAGKNTGELFFGEGSRLTVL.

The V and J genes are TRBV4-3 and TRBJ2-3; D may correspond to TRBD1 or TRBD2 (5 bases each). Germline V CDR1 and CDR2: LGHNA, YSLEER. V lost 4 bases, J lost 4 bases, and 15 bases lay in between. CDR3 length: 15 residues. Here the CDR3 reads CASSPQFGAADTQYF. The CDR3 DNA reads TGCGCCAGCAGCCCACAATTCGGGGCCGCAGATACGCAGTATTTT.

The genes are TRBV18 and TRBJ1-1, with D hard to call. Germline V CDR1 and CDR2: KGHSH, LQKENI. The V end was cut by 5 bases, the J end by 0 bases, with 4 bases between. This CDR3 region has 12 residues. CDR3 in DNA: TGTGCCAGCTCATCCATGAACACTGAAGCTTTCTTT. It yields the protein CASSSMNTEAFF.

CDR3 region: CASSFSGSYEQYF. DNA of the CDR3: TGTGCCAGCAGTTTTAGCGGGTCCTACGAGCAGTACTTC. This chain joins TRBV27 and TRBJ2-7; 7 bases are a match to TRBD2. V lost 3 bases and J lost 1; bases outside the gene matches: 0. Germline CDR1 reads MNHEY; CDR2 reads SMNVEV (reference sequence). This CDR3 has 13 residues.

The CDR3 is CASSSPLRVYEQYF. In DNA form, the CDR3 reads TGTGCCAGCAGCTCTCCCTTGCGGGTCTACGAGCAGTACTTC. The chain is built from TRBV11-2 and TRBJ2-7, with TRBD2 as a possible D gene (5 bases). Deletions cut 4 bases from V and 3 bases from J, with 13 bases between. Germline CDR1 reads SGHAT; CDR2 reads FQNNGV. The CDR3 length is 14 residues.

This clone was seen a handful of times. The V call is TRBV9, the J call TRBJ1-2; weak D call: TRBD1 (5 bases). Germline V CDR1 and CDR2: SGDLS, YYNGEE. Trimming shortened V by 6 bases and J by 2 bases, and 11 bases separated the two germline ends. The CDR3 is made up of 13 amino acids. Here the CDR3 reads CASTGRANYGYTF. The CDR3 region has the DNA TGTGCCAGCACCGGCAGGGCCAACTATGGCTACACCTTC.

V gene TRBV27 combines with J gene TRBJ2-3; 14 nucleotides line up with TRBD2. J was trimmed by 1 base and V by 7 bases; bases with no gene match: 7. Germline assignment: CDR1 MNHEY and CDR2 SMNVEV (reference sequence). This CDR3 has 17 residues. CDR3 in amino acids: CASKTSGRVRGTDTQYF. CDR3 bases: TGTGCCAGCAAGACTAGCGGGAGGGTTAGGGGCACAGATACGCAGTATTTT.

This chain uses TRBV6-5 with TRBJ2-7; no clear D. Deletions cut 0 bases from V and 1 base from J, with 4 bases between. This CDR3 has 13 amino acids. The germline CDR1 and CDR2 sequences are MNHEY and SVGAGI. DNA of the CDR3: TGTGCCAGCAGTTACTCGATATCCTACGAGCAGTACTTC. It codes for CASSYSISYEQYF.

The CDR3 is CSVGDSYEQYF. CDR3 sequence (DNA): TGCAGCGTGGGGGACTCCTACGAGCAGTACTTC. This chain uses TRBV29-1 with TRBJ2-7; D may match TRBD1 or TRBD2 (5 bases each). The CDR3 has 11 residues. The germline V and J ends were trimmed by 6 bases and 0 bases, with 6 bases remaining between them. Germline V gene sequence: CDR1 SQVTM, CDR2 ANQGSEA.

This chain links TRBV4-1 with TRBJ2-1, with D hard to call. The CDR3 runs to 16 residues. V shed 0 bases and J shed 4 bases, with 13 bases lying between them. Germline V gives CDR1 MGHRA, CDR2 YSYEKL. The CDR3, as DNA: TGCGCCAGCAGCCAAGATCGTGGGGTGGTATACAATGAGCAGTTCTTC. It specifies CASSQDRGVVYNEQFF.